This T cell receptor (beta chain) stems from a study of response to subunit inactivated influenza vaccine (dated by TCRdb to 2016 to 2019). For context, the study as a whole: Deep quantitative T cell receptor repertoire profiling was used in the study to track responses to a trivalent subunit inactivated influenza vaccine. Summary of the overall study and its limitations: The authors suggested that each seasonal influenza vaccination may recruit only a limited number of new T cells.

V sheds 1 base and J sheds 4 bases, leaving 7 bases between their ends. The CDR3 holds 14 amino acids from the cysteine to the phenylalanine. The kept DNA is CDR3 alone, 42 bases in frame from the first base. The germline V gene yields LGHNT for CDR1 and FRNRAP for CDR2. Libraries were built with RT-PCR. The instrument given in TCRdb is Illumina HiSeq 2500. TCRdb handled the public reads itself, with Q25 trimming in fastp and clone calling in MiXCR, and kept productive beta chains. Rows are unified per CDR3 protein, each entry keeping the most common DNA and genes. This sample is represented by 710,000 or so distinct CDR3 sequences; around 14% of them were singletons. The top ten hold around 10% of the sample. In regard to this clonotype: Its specific antigen is unknown. No base-level quality is on record; no much larger clone is a single base apart.

The TCR was taken from a man aged 50-60 years who received an inactivated influenza vaccine. Donor details come from another sample of the same person, matched by shared clones. Specimen: PBMCs from blood, collected 12 days after vaccination. The chain links TRBV12-5 with TRBJ2-2, with a tentative D call of TRBD1 or TRBD2, each matching 5 bases. The DNA sequence is given as TGTGCTAGTGGTTTGGCGGGGCTCACCGGGGAGCTGTTTTTT. Its translation reads: CASGLAGLTGELFF.